These T cell receptor beta chains were read from a single sample in a study of blood T cell repertoires in COVID-19. Profiled with immunoSEQ multiplex PCR; TCRdb holds only in-frame clones, not every one. The sample yields 200,000 to 300,000 clones, about 87% seen once. Sequenced sample: peripheral blood. The origin of the receptors is a woman in her forties who had recovered from COVID-19. Both conserved end residues are part of each CDR3. Each record gives: V gene, D gene, J gene, clone size, CDR3 DNA, CDR3 protein. The D gene is left open where the match is weak. A row's size may be missing; if present it is once, few, many or a size class.

>TRBV10-3|NA|TRBJ2-5|NA
TGTGCCATCAGTGATGGCGGGGCCACCCAAGAGACCCAGTACTTC
CAISDGGATQETQYF
>TRBV19|TRBD1|TRBJ1-2|NA
TGTGCCAGTAGTATTTGGGGACAGCGTAACTATGGCTACACCTTC
CASSIWGQRNYGYTF
>TRBV7-9|TRBD1|TRBJ2-7|NA
TGTGCCAGCAGCTCGACAGGGGGTTCCTACGAGCAGTACTTC
CASSSTGGSYEQYF
>TRBV4-1|TRBD1|TRBJ2-7|once
TGCGCCAGCAGCTACGACAGGGGGGCCTACGAGCAGTACTTC
CASSYDRGAYEQYF
>TRBV28|TRBD1|TRBJ2-1|few
TGTGCCAGCAGTTTTGGTCGGACAGGGGAGTTCTTC
CASSFGRTGEFF
>TRBV7-2|NA|TRBJ1-2|NA
TGTGCCAGCAGCTCATACACAGGATTGGGCGGCTACACCTTC
CASSSYTGLGGYTF
>TRBV4-3|NA|TRBJ2-6|NA
TGCGCCAGCAGCCAAGATGGGGCAGGCCTCTCTGGGGCCAACGTCCTGACTTTC
CASSQDGAGLSGANVLTF
>TRBV30|TRBD1|TRBJ1-1|NA
TGTGCCGTAATGAAACCGGGACAGGGGTTTTTGGCTTTCTTT
CAVMKPGQGFLAFF
>TRBV28|NA|TRBJ2-7|once
TGTGCCAGCAGTTGGGGGGTCCTCTCCTACGAGCAGTACTTC
CASSWGVLSYEQYF
>TRBV5-8|TRBD1|TRBJ2-1|NA
TGTGCCAGCAGCTTGGGACTGACAGGGGGCCTATACAATGAGCAGTTCTTC
CASSLGLTGGLYNEQFF
>TRBV7-2|TRBD2|TRBJ2-3|once
TGTGCCAGCAGCCTCCCGGGGGGGGGCATGGATACGCAGTATTTT
CASSLPGGGMDTQYF
>TRBV7-9|NA|TRBJ1-2|NA
TGTGCCAGCGCTACCGGGGGGGCCACCTATGGCTACACCTTC
CASATGGATYGYTF
>TRBV10-3|NA|TRBJ1-1|NA
TGTGCCATCAGTGAAGAGTACACTGAAGCTTTCTTT
CAISEEYTEAFF
>TRBV9|TRBD2|TRBJ2-2|NA
TGTGCCAGCAGCGTAGCGGGGGGCGGGGAGCTGTTTTTT
CASSVAGGGELFF
>TRBV12-5|TRBD2|TRBJ2-7|NA
TGTGCTAGTGGTCCGGAGCGGGGGGGTTCCTACGAGCAGTACTTC
CASGPERGGSYEQYF
>TRBV2|NA|TRBJ2-1|NA
TGTGCCAGCAGTGGTGGCCCCTCCTACAATGAGCAGTTCTTC
CASSGGPSYNEQFF
>TRBV7-3|TRBD1|TRBJ2-7|NA
TGTGCCAGCAGCTCACTCTCCGGGACAGGGCCCCACGAGCAGTACTTC
CASSSLSGTGPHEQYF
>TRBV7-6|NA|TRBJ1-1|NA
TGTGCCAGCAGCCAGGGGTTGCACACTGAAGCTTTCTTT
CASSQGLHTEAFF
>TRBV5-1|NA|TRBJ1-4|NA
TGCGCCAGCAGCGCATACCGCGGCAGCTCGACTAATGAAAAACTGTTTTTT
CASSAYRGSSTNEKLFF
>TRBV12-3/TRBV12-4|NA|TRBJ1-5|NA
TGTGCCAGCAGTTGGGGCGGGGGATCGTCCCAGCATTTT
CASSWGGGSSQHF
>TRBV13|NA|TRBJ2-7|NA
TGTGCCAGCAGCTCAGGACTCTCCTACGAGCAGTACTTC
CASSSGLSYEQYF
>TRBV14|NA|TRBJ1-1|few
TGTGCCAGCAGCCAACTTATGAACACTGAAGCTTTCTTT
CASSQLMNTEAFF
>TRBV21-1|NA|TRBJ1-2|NA
TGTGCCAGCAGCACCTCGTACAGGGTAGGGAATGGCTACACCTTC
CASSTSYRVGNGYTF
>TRBV2|TRBD1|TRBJ1-1|few
TGTGCCAGCAGTATGACAGGGTCGAACACTGAAGCTTTCTTT
CASSMTGSNTEAFF
>TRBV2|TRBD2|TRBJ2-1|NA
TGTGCCAGCAGTCGCGACAGCGGGGGGTACAATGAGCAGTTCTTC
CASSRDSGGYNEQFF
>TRBV18|NA|TRBJ2-1|once
TGTGCCAGCTCCCCAGGGGGGGACAGGTCTTATGAGCAGTTCTTC
CASSPGGDRSYEQFF
>TRBV11-2|NA|TRBJ2-1|NA
TGTGCCAGCAGCTTTGGCAGGGCCAATGAGCAGTTCTTC
CASSFGRANEQFF
>TRBV27|NA|TRBJ1-5|NA
TGTGCCAGCAGTTTATACGGACACCGCAATCAGCCCCAGCATTTT
CASSLYGHRNQPQHF
>TRBV9|TRBD1|TRBJ1-5|NA
TGTGCCAGCAGCGTGACAGGGGGGCAGCCCCAGCATTTT
CASSVTGGQPQHF
>TRBV18|NA|TRBJ2-5|NA
TGTGCCAGCTCATCGACGACAGGACACCAAGAGACCCAGTACTTC
CASSSTTGHQETQYF
>TRBV5-1|TRBD2|TRBJ2-7|NA
TGCGCCAGCAGCCCGGGAGGGGGGGTCTCCTACGAGCAGTACTTC
CASSPGGGVSYEQYF
>TRBV5-1|TRBD2|TRBJ2-3|NA
TGCGCCAGCAGCGGGATAGCGGGGGGATTCACAGATACGCAGTATTTT
CASSGIAGGFTDTQYF
>TRBV5-4|TRBD1|TRBJ1-2|NA
TGTGCCAGCAGCTTTTGGACAGGGGGTCGTATTGGCTACACCTTC
CASSFWTGGRIGYTF
>TRBV5-1|NA|TRBJ1-2|once
TGCGCCAGCAGCTTGGGAGTCGCGGTTAGGGGCTATGGCTACACCTTC
CASSLGVAVRGYGYTF
>TRBV30|TRBD1|TRBJ1-2|NA
TGTGCCTGGAGTGGGCTTGGGACAGGCCTTAACTATGGCTACACCTTC
CAWSGLGTGLNYGYTF
>TRBV10-2|NA|TRBJ1-2|NA
TGCGCCAGCAGTACCCAGGGTGGTGGCTACACCTTC
CASSTQGGGYTF
>TRBV2|NA|TRBJ1-3|NA
TGTGCCGCGGGGAGGGAGGTCTACTCTGGAAACACCATATATTTT
CAAGREVYSGNTIYF
>TRBV3-1/TRBV3-2|TRBD1|TRBJ2-6|NA
TGTGCCAGCAGCCTTGGGACAGAGTCTGGGGCCAACGTCCTGACTTTC
CASSLGTESGANVLTF
>TRBV6-5|TRBD1|TRBJ1-2|once
TGTGCCAGCAGTTACTCTAGCAGGGGGAGCTATGGCTACACCTTC
CASSYSSRGSYGYTF
>TRBV9|TRBD2|TRBJ2-1|NA
TGTGCCAGCAGCGTAAATCCGAATGGACTAGCGAGCAACAATGAGCAGTTCTTC
CASSVNPNGLASNNEQFF
>TRBV7-2|NA|TRBJ2-7|NA
TGTGCCAGCAGCTTTAGCAGGGGTAGAAACGAGCAGTACTTC
CASSFSRGRNEQYF
>TRBV5-1|NA|TRBJ2-7|NA
TGCGCCAGCAGCAGACAGGGAGGCGGGTACGAGCAGTACTTC
CASSRQGGGYEQYF
>TRBV5-6|TRBD2|TRBJ2-3|NA
TGTGCCAGCAGCCCCCGGGATGGGACTAGCGGGAGGACAGATACGCAGTATTTT
CASSPRDGTSGRTDTQYF
>TRBV6-5|TRBD1|TRBJ1-4|NA
TGTGCCAGCCGGGACAGGGATGAAAAACTGTTTTTT
CASRDRDEKLFF
>TRBV7-2|TRBD2|TRBJ2-3|NA
TGTGCCAGCAGCTTAGGTGGGGGACTAGCAACAGATACGCAGTATTTT
CASSLGGGLATDTQYF